The sequence of this T cell receptor (beta chain) was determined in a study of early T cells in non-severe SARS-CoV-2 infection. Study summary: The input, bulk RNA from unsorted whole blood, was sequenced, and chains were unpaired.

In its sample, this clonotype was seen a few times. This CDR3 comprises 12 residues. Trimming pared 6 bases from V and 5 bases from J, leaving 10 bases between. CDR1 is SNHLY and CDR2 is FYNNEI in the germline V gene. Each CDR3 protein gets one entry after TCRdb re-called the 5' RACE reads with MiXCR. The sample contains 15,000 to 20,000 distinct CDR3 sequences, about 5% of which appear only once. V gene TRBV2 combines with J gene TRBJ2-5; no definite D call. The clonotype comes from an adult who was a healthcare worker with PCR-confirmed SARS-CoV-2 infection or an uninfected control (not recorded which). The source material was whole blood. CDR3 sequence: CASSDRSETQYF. The CDR3 DNA follows: TGTGCCAGCAGCGATCGAAGTGAGACCCAGTACTTC.